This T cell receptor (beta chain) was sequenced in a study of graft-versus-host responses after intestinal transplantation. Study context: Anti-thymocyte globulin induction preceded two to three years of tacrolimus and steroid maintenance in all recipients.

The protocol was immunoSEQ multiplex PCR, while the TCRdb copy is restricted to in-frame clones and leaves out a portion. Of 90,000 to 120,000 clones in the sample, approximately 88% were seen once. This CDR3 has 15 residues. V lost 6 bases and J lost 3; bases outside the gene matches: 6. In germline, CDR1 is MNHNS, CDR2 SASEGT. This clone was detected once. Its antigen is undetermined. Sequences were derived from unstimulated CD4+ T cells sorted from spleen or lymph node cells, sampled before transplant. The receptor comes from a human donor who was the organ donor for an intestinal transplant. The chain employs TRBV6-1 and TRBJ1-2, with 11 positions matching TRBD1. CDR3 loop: CASRAGTGGDYGYTF. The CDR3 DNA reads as TGTGCCAGCAGGGCCGGGACAGGGGGAGACTATGGCTACACCTTC.